The source of this T cell receptor (beta chain) is a study of blood T cell repertoires in COVID-19. Study information: Acute and convalescent COVID-19 specimens originated in the United States, Italy and Spain.

This clone was detected only a few times. The method was immunoSEQ multiplex PCR; TCRdb's version includes in-frame clones alone and lacks a portion of them. The repertoire holds around 200,000 clones, approximately 80% seen once, with 6.5% to 8.5% in the top ten. Each participant's cohort was designated according to participant-reported clinical history. This CDR3 region has 16 residues. The V end lost 0 bases, the J end lost 2 bases, and 14 bases lay between the germline ends. Germline V gene sequence: CDR1 SGHDN, CDR2 FVKESK. Sequencing was performed on PBMCs or T cells enriched from blood (not recorded which). The TCR comes from a woman aged 40 to 50 with acute COVID-19. The V and J genes are TRBV14 and TRBJ2-7; D call uncertain. CDR3 sequence (DNA): TGTGCCAGCAGCCAAGATCTGGGTGGGCCAACCTACGAGCAGTACTTC. Translation: CASSQDLGGPTYEQYF.